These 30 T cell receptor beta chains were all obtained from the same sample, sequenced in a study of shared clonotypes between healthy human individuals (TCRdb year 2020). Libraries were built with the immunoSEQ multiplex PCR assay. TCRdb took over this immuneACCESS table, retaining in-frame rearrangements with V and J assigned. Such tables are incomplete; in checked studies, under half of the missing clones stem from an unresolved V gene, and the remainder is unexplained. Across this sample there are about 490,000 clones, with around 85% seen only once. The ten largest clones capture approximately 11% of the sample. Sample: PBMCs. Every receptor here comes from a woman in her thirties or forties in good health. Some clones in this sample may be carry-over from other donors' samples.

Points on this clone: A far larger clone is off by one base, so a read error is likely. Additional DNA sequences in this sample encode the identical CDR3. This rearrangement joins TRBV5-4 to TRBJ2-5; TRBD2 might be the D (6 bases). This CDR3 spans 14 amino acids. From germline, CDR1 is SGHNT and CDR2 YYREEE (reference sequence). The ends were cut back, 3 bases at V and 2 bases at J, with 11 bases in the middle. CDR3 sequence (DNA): TGTGCCAGCAGCTCCGTAGGAGGGCAAGAGACCCAGTACTTC. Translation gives CASSSVGGQETQYF.

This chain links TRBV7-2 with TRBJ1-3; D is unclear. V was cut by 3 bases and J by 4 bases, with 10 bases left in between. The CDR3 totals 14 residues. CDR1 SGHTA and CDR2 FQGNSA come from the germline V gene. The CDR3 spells CASSLGFQGNTIYF. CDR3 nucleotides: TGTGCCAGCAGCTTGGGATTTCAGGGAAACACCATATATTTT.

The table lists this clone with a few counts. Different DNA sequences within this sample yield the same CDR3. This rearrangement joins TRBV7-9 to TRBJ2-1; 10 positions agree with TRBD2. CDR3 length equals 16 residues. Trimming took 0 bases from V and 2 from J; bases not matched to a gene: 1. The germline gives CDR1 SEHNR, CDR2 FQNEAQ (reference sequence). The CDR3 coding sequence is TGTGCCAGCAGCTTAGCCCTAGCGGGAGCCTACAATGAGCAGTTCTTC. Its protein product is CASSLALAGAYNEQFF.

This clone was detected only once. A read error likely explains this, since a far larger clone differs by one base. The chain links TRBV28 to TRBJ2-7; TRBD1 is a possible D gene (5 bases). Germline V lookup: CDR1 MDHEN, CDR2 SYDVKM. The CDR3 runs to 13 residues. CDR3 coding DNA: TGTGCCAGCAGTTTATTTGGGGCCTACGAGCGGTACTTC. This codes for CASSLFGAYERYF.

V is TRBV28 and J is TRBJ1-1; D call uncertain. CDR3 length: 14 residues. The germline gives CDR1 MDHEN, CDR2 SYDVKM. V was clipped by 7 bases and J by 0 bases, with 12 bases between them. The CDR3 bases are TGTGCCAGCAACGGGCTCCCGATGAACACTGAAGCTTTCTTT. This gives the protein CASNGLPMNTEAFF. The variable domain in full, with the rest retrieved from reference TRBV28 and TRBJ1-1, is DVKVTQSSRYLVKRTGEKVFLECVQDMDHENMFWYRQDPGLGLRLIYFSYDVKMKEKGDIPEGYSVSREKKERFSLILESASTNQTSMYLCASNGLPMNTEAFFGQGTRLTVV.

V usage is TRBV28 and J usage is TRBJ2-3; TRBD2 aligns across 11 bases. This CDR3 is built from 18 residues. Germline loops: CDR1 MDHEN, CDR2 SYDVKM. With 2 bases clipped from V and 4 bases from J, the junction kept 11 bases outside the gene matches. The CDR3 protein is CASSLPPGTSGEADTQYF. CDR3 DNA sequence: TGTGCCAGCAGTTTACCCCCGGGGACTAGCGGAGAGGCAGATACGCAGTATTTT.

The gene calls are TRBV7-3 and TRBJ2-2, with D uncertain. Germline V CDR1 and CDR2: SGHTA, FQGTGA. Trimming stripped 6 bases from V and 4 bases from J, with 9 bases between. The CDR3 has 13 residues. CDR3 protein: CASSSDLTGELFF. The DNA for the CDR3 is TGTGCCAGCAGTTCGGACCTCACCGGGGAGCTGTTTTTT.

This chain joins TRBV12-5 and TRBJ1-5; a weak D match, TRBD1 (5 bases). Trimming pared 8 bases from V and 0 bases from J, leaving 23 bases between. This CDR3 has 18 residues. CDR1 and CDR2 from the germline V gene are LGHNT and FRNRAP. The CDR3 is CASLSSPFRTLSNQPQHF. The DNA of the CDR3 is TGTGCTAGTCTCTCATCTCCATTCCGGACACTTAGCAATCAGCCCCAGCATTTT.

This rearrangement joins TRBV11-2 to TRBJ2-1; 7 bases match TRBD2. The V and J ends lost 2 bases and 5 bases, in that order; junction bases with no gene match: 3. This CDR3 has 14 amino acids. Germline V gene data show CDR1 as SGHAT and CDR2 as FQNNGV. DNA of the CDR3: TGTGCCAGCAGCTTACTAGCGGAAAACAATGAGCAGTTCTTC. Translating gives CASSLLAENNEQFF.

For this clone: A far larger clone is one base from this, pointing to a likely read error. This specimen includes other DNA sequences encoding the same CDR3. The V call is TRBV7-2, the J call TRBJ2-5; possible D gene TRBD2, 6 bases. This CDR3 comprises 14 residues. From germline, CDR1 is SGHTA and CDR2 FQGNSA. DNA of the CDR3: TGCGCCAGCAGCTTAGTGGGACTTGCCGAGACCCAGTACTTC. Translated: CASSLVGLAETQYF.

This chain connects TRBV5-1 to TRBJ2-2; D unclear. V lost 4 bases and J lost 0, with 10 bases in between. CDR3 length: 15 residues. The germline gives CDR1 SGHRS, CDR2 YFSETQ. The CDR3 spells CASSLFGTNTGELFF. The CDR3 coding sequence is TGCGCCAGCAGCCTCTTTGGGACGAACACCGGGGAGCTGTTTTTT.

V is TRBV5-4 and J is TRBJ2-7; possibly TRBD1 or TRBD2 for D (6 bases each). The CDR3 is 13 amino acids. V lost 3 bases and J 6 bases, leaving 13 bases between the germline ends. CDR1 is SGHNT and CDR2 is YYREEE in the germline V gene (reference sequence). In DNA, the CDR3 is TGTGCCAGCAGCTGGTCGGGGGACACCGAGCAGTACTTC. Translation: CASSWSGDTEQYF.

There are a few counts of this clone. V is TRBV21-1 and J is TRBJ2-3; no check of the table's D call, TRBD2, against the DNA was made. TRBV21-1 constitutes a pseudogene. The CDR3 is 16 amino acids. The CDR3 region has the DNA TGTGCCAGCGACCGATTTACTAGCGGGAGGACAGATACGCAGTATTTT. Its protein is CASDRFTSGRTDTQYF.

The CDR3: CASSQGQEHTEAFF. For the CDR3, the DNA is TGTGCCAGCAGCCAGGGACAGGAGCACACTGAAGCTTTCTTT. V usage is TRBV7-9 and J usage is TRBJ1-1; TRBD1 aligns across 8 bases. Germline assignment: CDR1 SEHNR and CDR2 FQNEAQ (reference sequence). Trimming cost V 5 bases and J 3 bases; bases outside gene matches: 5. The CDR3 is made up of 14 amino acids.

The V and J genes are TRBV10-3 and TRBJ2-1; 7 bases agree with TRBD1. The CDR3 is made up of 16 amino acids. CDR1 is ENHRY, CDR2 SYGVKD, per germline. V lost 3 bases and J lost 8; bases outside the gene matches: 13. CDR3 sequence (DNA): TGTGCCATCAGTGACGGCACAGGGGATTGGAGATATGAGCAGTTCTTC. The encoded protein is CAISDGTGDWRYEQFF.

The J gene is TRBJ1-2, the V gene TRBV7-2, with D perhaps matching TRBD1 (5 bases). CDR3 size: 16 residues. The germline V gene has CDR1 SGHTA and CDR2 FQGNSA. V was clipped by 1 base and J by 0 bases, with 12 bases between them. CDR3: CASSLDPTEANYGYTF. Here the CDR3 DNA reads TGTGCCAGCAGCTTAGACCCGACAGAAGCTAACTATGGCTACACCTTC. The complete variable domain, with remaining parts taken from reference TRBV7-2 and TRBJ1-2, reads GAGVSQSPSNKVTEKGKDVELRCDPISGHTALYWYRQSLGQGLEFLIYFQGNSAPDKSGLPSDRFSAERTGGSVSTLTIQRTQQEDSAVYLCASSLDPTEANYGYTFGSGTRLTVV.

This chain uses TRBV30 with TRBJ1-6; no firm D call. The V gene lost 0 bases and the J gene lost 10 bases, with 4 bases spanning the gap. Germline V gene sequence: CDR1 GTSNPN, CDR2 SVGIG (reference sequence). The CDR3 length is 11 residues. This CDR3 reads CAWSVGSPLHF. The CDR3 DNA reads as TGTGCCTGGAGTGTCGGATCACCCCTCCACTTT.

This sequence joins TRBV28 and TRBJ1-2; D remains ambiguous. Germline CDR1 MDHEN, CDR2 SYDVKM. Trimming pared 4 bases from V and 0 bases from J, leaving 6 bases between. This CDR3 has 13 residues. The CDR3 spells CASSSHTNYGYTF. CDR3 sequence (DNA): TGTGCCAGCAGTTCACACACTAACTATGGCTACACCTTC.

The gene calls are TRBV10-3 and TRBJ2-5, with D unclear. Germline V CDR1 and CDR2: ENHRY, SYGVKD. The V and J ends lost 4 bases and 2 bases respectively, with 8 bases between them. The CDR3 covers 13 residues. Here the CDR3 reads CAISGSLQETQYF. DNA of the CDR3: TGTGCCATCAGTGGGTCTCTACAAGAGACCCAGTACTTC.

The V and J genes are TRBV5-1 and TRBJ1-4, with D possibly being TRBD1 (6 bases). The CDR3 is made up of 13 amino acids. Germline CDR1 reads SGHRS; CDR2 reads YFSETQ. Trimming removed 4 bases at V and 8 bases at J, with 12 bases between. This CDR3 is CASSRGQPEKLFF. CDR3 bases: TGCGCCAGCAGCAGGGGACAACCAGAAAAACTGTTTTTT.

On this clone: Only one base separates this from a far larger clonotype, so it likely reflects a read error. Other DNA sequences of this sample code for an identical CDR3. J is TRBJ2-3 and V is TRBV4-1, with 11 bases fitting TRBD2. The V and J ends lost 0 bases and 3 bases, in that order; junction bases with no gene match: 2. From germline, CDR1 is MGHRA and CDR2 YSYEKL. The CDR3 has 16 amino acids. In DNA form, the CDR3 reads TGCGCCAGCAGCCAAGATGCTAGCGGGAGGACAGATACGCAGTATTTT. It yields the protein CASSQDASGRTDTQYF.

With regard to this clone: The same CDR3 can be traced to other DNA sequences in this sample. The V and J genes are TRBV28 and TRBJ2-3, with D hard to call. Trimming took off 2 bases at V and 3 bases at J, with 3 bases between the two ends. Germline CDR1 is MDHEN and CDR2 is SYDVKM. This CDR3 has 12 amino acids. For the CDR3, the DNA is TGTGCCAGCAGTTTAGCGACAGATACGCAGTATTTT. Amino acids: CASSLATDTQYF.

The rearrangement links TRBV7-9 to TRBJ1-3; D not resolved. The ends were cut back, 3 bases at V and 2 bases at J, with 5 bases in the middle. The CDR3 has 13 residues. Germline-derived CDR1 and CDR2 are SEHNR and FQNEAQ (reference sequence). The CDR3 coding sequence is TGTGCCAGCAGCTTTACACCTGGAAACACCATATATTTT. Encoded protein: CASSFTPGNTIYF.

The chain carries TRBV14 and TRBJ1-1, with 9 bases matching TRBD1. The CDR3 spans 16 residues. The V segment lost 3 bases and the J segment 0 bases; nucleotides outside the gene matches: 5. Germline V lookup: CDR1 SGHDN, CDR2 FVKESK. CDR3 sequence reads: CASSHGTGSMNTEAFF. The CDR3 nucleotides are TGTGCCAGCAGCCATGGGACAGGGAGCATGAACACTGAAGCTTTCTTT.

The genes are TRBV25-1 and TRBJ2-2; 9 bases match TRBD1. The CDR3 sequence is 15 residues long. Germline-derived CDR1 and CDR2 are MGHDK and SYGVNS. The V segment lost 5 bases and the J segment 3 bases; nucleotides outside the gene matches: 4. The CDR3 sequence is CASSPDRGDTGELFF. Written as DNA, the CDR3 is TGTGCCAGCAGTCCGGACAGGGGTGACACCGGGGAGCTGTTTTTT. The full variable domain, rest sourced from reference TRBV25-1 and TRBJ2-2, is EADIYQTPRYLVIGTGKKITLECSQTMGHDKMYWYQQDPGMELHLIHYSYGVNSTEKGDLSSESTVSRIRTEHFPLTLESARPSHTSQYLCASSPDRGDTGELFFGEGSRLTVL.

The CDR3 region has the DNA TGTGCCAGCAGCGTAGACTGGGATCCCAATCAGCCCCAGCATTTT. Encoded protein: CASSVDWDPNQPQHF. The V gene is TRBV9, the J gene TRBJ1-5; no definite D call. Trimming shortened V by 0 bases and J by 3 bases, and 10 bases separated the two germline ends. The germline gives CDR1 SGDLS, CDR2 YYNGEE. CDR3 length: 15 amino acids.

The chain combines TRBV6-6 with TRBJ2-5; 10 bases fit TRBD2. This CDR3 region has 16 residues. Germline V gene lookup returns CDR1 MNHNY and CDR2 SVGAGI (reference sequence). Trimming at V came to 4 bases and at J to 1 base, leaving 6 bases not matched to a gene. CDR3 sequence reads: CASSSSGTSVQETQYF. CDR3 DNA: TGTGCCAGCAGTTCCTCCGGGACTAGCGTCCAAGAGACCCAGTACTTC.

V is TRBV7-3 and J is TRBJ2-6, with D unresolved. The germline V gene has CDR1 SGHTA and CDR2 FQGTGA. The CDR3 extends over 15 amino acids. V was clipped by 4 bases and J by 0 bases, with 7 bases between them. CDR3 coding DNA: TGTGCCAGCAGCTCCCCGAACTCTGGGGCCAACGTCCTGACTTTC. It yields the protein CASSSPNSGANVLTF.

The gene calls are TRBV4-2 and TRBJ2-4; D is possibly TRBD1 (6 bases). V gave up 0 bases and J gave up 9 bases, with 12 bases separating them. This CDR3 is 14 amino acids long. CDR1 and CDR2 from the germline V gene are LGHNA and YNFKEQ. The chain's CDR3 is CASSQEQGWFIQYF. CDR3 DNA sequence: TGTGCCAGCAGCCAAGAACAGGGTTGGTTCATTCAGTACTTC.

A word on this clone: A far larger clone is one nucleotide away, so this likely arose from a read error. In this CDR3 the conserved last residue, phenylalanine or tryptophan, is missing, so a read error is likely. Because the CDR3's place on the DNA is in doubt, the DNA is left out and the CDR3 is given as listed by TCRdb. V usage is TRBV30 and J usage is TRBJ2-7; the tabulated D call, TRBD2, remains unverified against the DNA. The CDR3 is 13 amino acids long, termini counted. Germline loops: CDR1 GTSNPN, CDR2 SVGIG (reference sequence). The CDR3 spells CAWSMPAEPFAYL.